This TCR beta chain was captured by sequencing in a study of Graves' ophthalmopathy and Graves' hyperthyroidism. Study-wide points: Clonotypes were expanded in thyroid at above 0.001 frequency, and most also appeared in blood.

People with hyperthyroidism were aged 18 to 65 and newly diagnosed, under 2 months' duration. A diagnosis was made from clinical symptoms together with serum thyroxine, TRAb, thyroid ultrasound and orbital computed tomography. Notes on this clonotype: Its specificity is unknown.

As the template, RNA transcripts were used to amplify TCR beta CDR3 regions. A first-round RT-PCR used HTBI primers, followed by a second-round multiplex PCR. One entry per CDR3 protein, called by TCRdb with MiXCR from the multiplex PCR reads. This table has about 600,000 distinct CDR3 sequences, approximately 35% appearing once. The receptor was derived from an adult man with Graves' hyperthyroidism. The specimen was peripheral blood or thyroid tissue (not recorded which).

In nucleotides, the CDR3 is TGCAGCTTGGCGGACAGATATGGCTACACCTTC. This codes for CSLADRYGYTF. The chain employs TRBV29-1 and TRBJ1-2, with D possibly being TRBD1 (6 bases). Trimming removed 8 bases at V and 5 bases at J, with 12 bases between. In germline, CDR1 is SQVTM, CDR2 ANQGSEA. The CDR3 is 11 residues long.